Listed here is a single T cell receptor beta chain. Its antigen is not identified. The data were produced by immunoSEQ multiplex PCR, yet TCRdb's version contains in-frame clones alone and is incomplete. The sample comprises 2 million to 2.5 million clones, roughly 92% of which are singletons, and around 0.38% rests with the top ten. These data originate in a study of shared clonotypes between healthy human individuals. Study-level information: CD4 naive cells filled three plates per donor, CD4 memory three, CD8 naive two and CD8 memory one.

CD45RA+ naive and CD45RA-negative memory subsets were separated from CD4+ cells. Study-wide points: Sharing across a few donors was seen in 4% to 6.5% of naive CD4 clonotypes.

The CDR3 has 14 residues. Trimming took 8 bases from V and 3 from J; bases not matched to a gene: 6. CDR1 and CDR2 (germline): ENHRY, SYGVKD. Source material: naive CD4+ T cells from PBMCs. Sample subset: CD45RA+ positively selected. The receptor was isolated from a man between 18 and 35 years old in good health. Some clones in this sample may be carry-over from other donors' samples. The chain uses TRBV10-3 and TRBJ1-2; 10 bases are a match to TRBD1. CDR3 amino acids: CAILPGTGDYGYTF. The DNA for the CDR3 is TGTGCCATCTTGCCGGGGACAGGGGACTATGGCTACACCTTC.